The 28 T cell receptor beta chains below were found in one sample sequenced in a study of T cells in Graves' hyperthyroidism and ophthalmopathy. Amplification of TCR beta CDR3 regions was performed using RNA transcripts as template. The TCR CDR3 first-round RT-PCR relied on the HTBI primer set. In TCRdb, the multiplex PCR reads were re-called with MiXCR into one record per CDR3 protein. The sample lists 500,000 to 650,000 distinct CDR3 sequences, about 15% occurring once. The sample consisted of blood. All receptors come from a woman between 35 and 50 years old with Graves' hyperthyroidism.

V usage is TRBV5-5 and J usage is TRBJ2-1; TRBD2 is a possible D gene (6 bases). CDR1 SGHKS and CDR2 YYEKEE come from the germline V gene (reference sequence). The CDR3 runs 15 residues. Trimming removed 1 base from V and 7 bases from J, with 15 bases in between. The CDR3 DNA follows: TGTGCCAGCAGCTTGTATTTGCGGGATGGGAATGAGCAGTTCTTC. Translated: CASSLYLRDGNEQFF.

As for this clonotype: It may be a read error: a sequence one base away is much more abundant. The genes are TRBV28 and TRBJ2-7; 9 bases map to TRBD1. The CDR3 contains 13 residues. After removal of 6 bases from V and 3 bases from J, the junction contained 3 bases not matched to a gene. From germline, CDR1 is MDHEN and CDR2 SYDVKM. CDR3: CASRGTGLYEQYF. The CDR3 DNA is TGTGCCAGCAGGGGGACAGGGCTCTACGAGCAGTACTTC.

This clonotype has ten or more counts. The V call is TRBV2, the J call TRBJ2-5, with D hard to call. This CDR3 spans 12 amino acids. Trimming removed 6 bases from V and 2 bases from J, with 7 bases in between. From germline, CDR1 is SNHLY and CDR2 FYNNEI. CDR3 amino acids: CASRPLQETQYF. In DNA form, the CDR3 reads TGTGCCAGCAGGCCGCTACAAGAGACCCAGTACTTC. Full variable domain (rest looked up from reference TRBV2 and TRBJ2-5): EPEVTQTPSHQVTQMGQEVILRCVPISNHLYFYWYRQILGQKVEFLVSFYNNEISEKSEIFDDQFSVERPDGSNFTLKIRSTKLEDSAMYFCASRPLQETQYFGPGTRLLVL.

This clonotype was seen ten or more times. The chain couples TRBV27 to TRBJ2-7; D unclear. Per the germline V gene, CDR1 is MNHEY and CDR2 is SMNVEV (reference sequence). This CDR3 comprises 14 residues. V shed 3 bases and J shed 1 base, with 10 bases lying between them. CDR3 in amino acids: CASSLTMLSYEQYF. CDR3 bases: TGTGCCAGCAGTTTGACCATGCTATCCTACGAGCAGTACTTC.

This clonotype was observed many times. The V gene is TRBV20-1, the J gene TRBJ1-5, with D uncertain. The CDR3 has 15 residues. The V gene's germline CDR1 is DFQATT and CDR2 SNEGSKA (reference sequence). V lost 0 bases to trimming and J lost 1 base, with 10 bases between them. CDR3 DNA: TGCAGTGCTAGAGATAGAGAATCCAGCAATCAGCCCCAGCATTTT. Protein product: CSARDRESSNQPQHF.

This clonotype was detected many times. This chain uses TRBV28 with TRBJ2-1; TRBD2 is a possible D gene (5 bases). Germline CDR1 is MDHEN and CDR2 is SYDVKM. V lost 1 base to trimming and J lost 9 bases, with 19 bases between them. CDR3 length: 16 amino acids. The CDR3 loop reads CASSLSGSRSRGEQFF. CDR3 coding DNA: TGTGCCAGCAGTTTATCTGGGTCTAGATCTCGGGGTGAGCAGTTCTTC.

This clonotype was found many times. This chain links TRBV12-3 or TRBV12-4 with TRBJ1-1; D is unclear. Deletions cut 0 bases from V and 4 bases from J, with 12 bases between. The CDR3 contains 15 residues. The CDR3 DNA reads TGTGCCAGCAGTTTAGCGGAGGTCATGGGCACTGAAGCTTTCTTT. The encoded protein is CASSLAEVMGTEAFF.

This clonotype was found many times. This chain connects TRBV20-1 to TRBJ2-1; 11 bases align to TRBD2. This CDR3 has 15 amino acids. Germline V gene lookup returns CDR1 DFQATT and CDR2 SNEGSKA (reference sequence). The J segment lost 4 bases and the V segment lost 3 bases, leaving 5 bases of the junction unmatched. CDR3 residues: CSASALAGGYNEQFF. In DNA, the CDR3 is TGCAGTGCTAGTGCCTTAGCGGGAGGGTACAATGAGCAGTTCTTC.

This sequence joins TRBV7-2 and TRBJ1-1, with 11 bases that match TRBD1. The germline CDR1 and CDR2 sequences are SGHTA and FQGNSA. The CDR3 is 15 amino acids. V was clipped by 5 bases and J by 5 bases; unmatched bases: 7. CDR3 amino acids: CASSPFGTGGTEAFF. As DNA, the CDR3 is TGTGCCAGCAGCCCCTTCGGGACAGGGGGAACTGAAGCTTTCTTT.

The chain employs TRBV19 and TRBJ1-5; D is unresolved. Germline CDR1 LNHDA, CDR2 SQIVND (reference sequence). V was shortened by 2 bases and J by 3 bases, with 11 bases between the two germline ends. This CDR3 contains 15 residues. The CDR3 DNA sequence: TGTGCCAGTAGTATAAGTAGTGGCACCAATCAGCCCCAGCATTTT. It yields the protein CASSISSGTNQPQHF.

V gene TRBV4-2 combines with J gene TRBJ2-7; no clear D gene. Germline V CDR1 and CDR2: LGHNA, YNFKEQ. V lost 4 bases, J lost 7 bases, and 14 bases lay in between. This CDR3 comprises 13 residues. CDR3: CASSLLIDGEQYF. The DNA for the CDR3 is TGTGCCAGCAGCCTTCTAATAGATGGGGAGCAGTACTTC.

This clonotype has at least ten counts. The J gene is TRBJ2-2, the V gene TRBV2; unclear D gene. Germline CDR1 and CDR2: SNHLY and FYNNEI. The CDR3 is 14 amino acids. Trimming cost V 7 bases and J 0 bases, with 9 bases left between them. The CDR3 spells CASTAPSNTGELFF. CDR3 bases: TGTGCCAGCACGGCCCCTTCGAACACCGGGGAGCTGTTTTTT. Variable domain in full (rest from reference TRBV2 and TRBJ2-2): EPEVTQTPSHQVTQMGQEVILRCVPISNHLYFYWYRQILGQKVEFLVSFYNNEISEKSEIFDDQFSVERPDGSNFTLKIRSTKLEDSAMYFCASTAPSNTGELFFGEGSRLTVL.

The sample holds many counts of this clonotype. The chain joins TRBV11-2 to TRBJ2-2; possible D gene TRBD1, 5 bases. CDR3 size: 17 residues. Per the germline V gene, CDR1 is SGHAT and CDR2 is FQNNGV. V lost 2 bases and J lost 4, with 17 bases in between. The CDR3 is CASSLSTVGLSTGELFF. The CDR3 DNA reads TGTGCCAGCAGCTTATCGACCGTGGGGCTGAGCACCGGGGAGCTGTTTTTT. Filled out from reference TRBV11-2 and TRBJ2-2, the complete variable domain reads EAGVAQSPRYKIIEKRQSVAFWCNPISGHATLYWYQQILGQGPKLLIQFQNNGVVDDSQLPKDRFSAERLKGVDSTLKIQPAKLEDSAVYLCASSLSTVGLSTGELFFGEGSRLTVL.

There are many counts of this clonotype. The chain recombines TRBV3-1 with TRBJ2-2; 9 nucleotides line up with TRBD1. The trim removed 1 base at V and 7 bases at J, leaving 7 bases unmatched. Germline-derived CDR1 and CDR2 are LGHDT and YNNKEL (reference sequence). The CDR3 has 16 residues. CDR3 region: CASSQAGTGRNGELFF. Written as DNA, the CDR3 is TGTGCCAGCAGCCAAGCCGGGACAGGGCGTAACGGGGAGCTGTTTTTT.

This clonotype has only a few counts. The V gene is TRBV13, the J gene TRBJ2-3; D assignment may be TRBD1 or TRBD2 (5 bases each). From germline, CDR1 is PRHDT and CDR2 FYEKMQ (reference sequence). The V and J ends lost 5 bases and 9 bases respectively, with 18 bases between them. The CDR3 runs 14 residues. In nucleotides, the CDR3 is TGTGCCAGCAGCCCCGTCCAGGGACCTATAACGCAGTATTTT. This sequence encodes CASSPVQGPITQYF.

This sequence joins TRBV5-6 and TRBJ1-2; 9 bases are shared with TRBD1. CDR1 is SGHDT and CDR2 is YYEEEE in the germline V gene. J gave up 7 bases and V 3 bases, and 4 bases lay outside the gene matches. The CDR3 consists of 13 residues. The CDR3 region has the DNA TGTGCCAGCAGCTACAGGGGGCATGCTGGCTACACCTTC. Its translation is CASSYRGHAGYTF.

This clonotype occurred many times. In DNA, the CDR3 is TGCAGTGCCACCAGCGGGAGCACAGATACGCAGTATTTT. Protein sequence: CSATSGSTDTQYF. This chain uses TRBV20-1 with TRBJ2-3, with D possibly being TRBD2 (6 bases). The germline gives CDR1 DFQATT, CDR2 SNEGSKA (reference sequence). V shed 6 bases and J shed 0 bases, with 10 bases lying between them. This CDR3 contains 13 residues.

The CDR3 sequence is CASIPGLAGSLEETQYF. CDR3 DNA: TGTGCCAGCATCCCCGGACTAGCGGGGAGTCTGGAAGAGACCCAGTACTTC. This chain joins TRBV7-2 and TRBJ2-5; 12 positions match TRBD2. The CDR3 is 17 amino acids. The V gene's germline CDR1 is SGHTA and CDR2 FQGNSA. The trim removed 7 bases at V and 3 bases at J, leaving 12 bases unmatched.

In this sample, this clonotype turned up many times. The chain joins TRBV7-2 to TRBJ2-3; TRBD2 matches 8 bases. V gave up 3 bases and J gave up 6 bases; unmatched junction bases: 8. The CDR3 has 15 residues. The germline V gene has CDR1 SGHTA and CDR2 FQGNSA. The CDR3 coding sequence is TGTGCCAGCAGCTTGCGAGCGGGAGATGCGGATACGCAGTATTTT. It codes for CASSLRAGDADTQYF.

There are many counts of this clonotype. The chain uses TRBV11-2 and TRBJ2-7, with D perhaps TRBD2 (5 bases). Trimming cost V 5 bases and J 3 bases, with 11 bases left between them. The CDR3 has 13 amino acids. CDR1 is SGHAT and CDR2 is FQNNGV in the germline V gene. CDR3 region: CASSPGLDYEQYF. CDR3 nucleotides: TGTGCCAGCAGCCCCGGACTGGACTACGAGCAGTACTTC.

Only a few counts were recorded for this clonotype. Here the CDR3 DNA reads TGTGCCAGCAGTTTATTACCGTTCTACGCTGAAGCTTTCTTT. Translating gives CASSLLPFYAEAFF. The chain joins TRBV27 to TRBJ1-1; D not certain. The germline V and J ends were trimmed by 1 base and 6 bases, with 12 bases remaining between them. Germline CDR1 and CDR2: MNHEY and SMNVEV (reference sequence). The CDR3 is made up of 14 amino acids.

This clonotype was observed at least ten times. V usage is TRBV20-1 and J usage is TRBJ1-1, with TRBD1 as a possible D gene (6 bases). CDR3 size: 13 residues. V lost 7 bases and J 1 base, leaving 13 bases between the germline ends. CDR1 and CDR2 (germline): DFQATT, SNEGSKA (reference sequence). As DNA, the CDR3 is TGCAGTGGATCACAGGGATCGAACACTGAAGCTTTCTTT. Translation: CSGSQGSNTEAFF.

The chain couples TRBV12-3 or TRBV12-4 to TRBJ1-2, with D possibly being TRBD1 (6 bases). This CDR3 is 13 amino acids long. Trimming stripped 7 bases from V and 7 bases from J, with 16 bases between. The CDR3 sequence: CASTPGALGGYTF. The CDR3 DNA reads TGTGCCAGCACCCCGGGGGCGCTAGGTGGCTACACCTTC.

A few counts support this clonotype. This may be a read error, as it is one base from a much larger clone. This chain uses TRBV6-2 or TRBV6-3 with TRBJ2-2, with TRBD2 as a possible D gene (7 bases). The CDR3 loop spans 14 amino acids. Looked up from germline, CDR1 is MNHEY and CDR2 is SVGEGT. V lost 6 bases and J 1 base, leaving 9 bases between the germline ends. The CDR3 spells CASRAGQNTGELFF. The DNA of the CDR3 is TGTGCCAGCAGAGCGGGACAGAACACCGGGGAGCTGTTTTTT.

About this clonotype: The CDR3 carries no conserved terminal phenylalanine or tryptophan, so it likely arises from a read error. The gene calls are TRBV7-2 and TRBJ2-2; 8 positions agree with TRBD2. With V trimmed by 6 bases and J by 1 base, 7 bases remained unmatched. Germline assignment: CDR1 SGHTA and CDR2 FQGNSA. The CDR3 totals 16 residues. CDR3 coding DNA: TGTGCCAGCAGATATACCACTAGCGGGAACACCGGGGAGCTGTTTGTT. It translates to CASRYTTSGNTGELFV.

This clonotype was seen ten or more times. This chain joins TRBV3-1 and TRBJ2-7; 8 positions match TRBD1. In germline, CDR1 is LGHDT, CDR2 YNNKEL (reference sequence). With 2 bases clipped from V and 3 bases from J, the junction kept 6 bases outside the gene matches. The CDR3 consists of 15 residues. DNA for the CDR3: TGTGCCAGCAGCCAACAACAGGGGGGTTTCTACGAGCAGTACTTC. Its protein is CASSQQQGGFYEQYF.

This clonotype was picked up many times. The chain couples TRBV2 to TRBJ1-1; D may be TRBD1 (5 bases). The V end was cut by 7 bases, the J end by 4 bases, with 7 bases between. The CDR3 length is 11 residues. The V gene's germline CDR1 is SNHLY and CDR2 FYNNEI. The DNA for the CDR3 is TGTGCCAGCATCGGGGCCACTGAAGCTTTCTTT. It yields the protein CASIGATEAFF.

In regard to this clonotype: A read error is possible here, since a much larger clone lies one base away. V gene TRBV7-8 combines with J gene TRBJ2-1; D not resolved. The CDR3 totals 12 residues. CDR1 SGHVS and CDR2 FQNEAQ come from the germline V gene. The CDR3 loop is CASRFQTNEQSF. CDR3 DNA: TGTGCCAGCAGATTCCAAACCAATGAGCAGTCCTTC.